Reported below is one T cell receptor beta chain. Its target antigen remains unknown. One base away there is no much larger clone; base qualities are not given. A single peripheral blood draw of about 116 mL on average was collected from each donor into heparinised tubes. A BD FACSAria II was used to sort naive, central memory, regulatory and stem cell-like memory CD4+ T cells with a panel that included CD45RO, CCR7, CD25, CD127, CD95 and CD27. Every sorted population had a purity above 95%. PBMCs were separated immediately by Lymphoprep density gradient centrifugation and were stained directly, without being cultured. Samples were stained and sorted in pairs, with one healthy donor and one patient per experiment, so that batch effects were minimized. From cysteine to phenylalanine, the CDR3 is 14 amino acids long. Only CDR3 DNA remains: 42 bases, in frame from the first base. Taken from the germline V gene, the CDR1 and CDR2 loops are KGHSH and LQKENI. V sheds 2 bases and J sheds 9 bases, leaving 14 bases between their ends.

These data are taken from a study of beta chain features in type 1 diabetes (dated by TCRdb to the late 2010s). For the study in its entirety: Mean age, gender distribution, total cell number and subset yield were not different between patients and healthy donors. In the study, TCRB repertoires of sorted circulating CD4+ T cell subsets from recently diagnosed type 1 diabetes patients were compared with those of matched healthy donors. Across all samples, about 110 million sorted cells were examined, and cell number per subset correlated strongly with RNA yield. Regulatory and stem cell-like memory subsets were obtained from only 8 patients and roughly eight healthy donors, while naive and central memory subsets were obtained from all 28 donors.

What the work shows at the level of the full study, not this receptor alone: PCR may preferentially amplify shorter templates, but because patient and control samples were amplified and corrected together, any resulting skew would affect both groups equally. Patients with type 1 diabetes made fewer insertions and deleted more nucleotides at VDJ recombination sites, implying thymic rearrangement abnormalities. Because small numbers of individuals were included in the HLA sub-analyses, any influence of HLA type on TCRB rearrangement was left unresolved. Because cDNA was sequenced instead of genomic DNA, activated cells with high expression could be over-represented, although the groups did not differ in activation or CD3 levels. The naive, central memory and regulatory TCRB repertoires appeared to resemble one another more closely among patients than among healthy donors. Type 1 diabetes patients showed a moderate but significant shortening of TCRB CDR3 length in all four CD4+ subsets.

The entire amount of isolated RNA was reverse transcribed using the High Capacity cDNA Reverse Transcription Kit, so the sequenced TCRB transcripts were expressed ones. Deep immunoSEQ sequencing was applied to naive, central memory and regulatory T cell samples, giving an average of roughly 3.3 million total reads per sample. Sorted cells were lysed in RLT buffer and RNA was extracted with DNase-treated RNeasy Micro or Mini kits, depending on cell number. To prevent cross-contamination, each cell subset was processed individually, whereas patient and healthy donor samples were processed jointly. Using the immunoSEQ multiplex PCR, TCRB sequences were amplified from cDNA into 87-bp fragments spanning the CDR3 region. Sequencing of the amplicons was done on the Illumina HiSeq platform. Concerning the study's data processing: Synthetic template baselines were used to correct PCR bias computationally, reads within Hamming distance 2 were collapsed together, and singletons that could not be merged were discarded. Reads were aligned against IMGT to assign V, D and J genes, CDR3 length and insertions or deletions at six rearrangement sites. Within each subset, clonotype counts were normalized to the number of sorted cells before true diversity and Gini coefficients were calculated with the tcR R package. The overlap coefficient, calculated on TCRB nucleotide sequences, was used to measure repertoire sharing. Out-of-frame TCRB sequences from naive cells were analyzed to stand in for the pre-selection repertoire. Entries here come from immuneACCESS through TCRdb and include only in-frame sequences with V and J called. Some clones fail to appear in such tables; in the studies checked, an unresolved V gene covers under half of the shortfall, and the cause of the remainder is unknown. The V and J calls and the clone size are those of that table, but D and trimming were determined from the DNA. The sample table records about 900,000 clones; roughly a sixth of these occur just once. Jointly, the top ten make up 0.023% of the sample.

Sequenced material: naive CD4+ T cells from blood. The cell subset or site label, as the study defines it: true naive CD4+ T cells. This clonotype was obtained from a woman under 30 in good health. The chain uses TRBV18 and TRBJ1-5; TRBD1 is perhaps the D gene, given 5 matching bases. Here is the DNA: TGTGCCAGCTCACCAGGGGGTCTTGAGCTGCCCCAGCATTTT. Protein translation: CASSPGGLELPQHF.